Sequencing of this T cell receptor (beta chain) was carried out in a study of T-cell reconstitution after alpha-beta-depleted transplantation in children. This clonotype was detected a few times. The antigen is not known. Losses at the gene ends were 2 bases for V and 9 bases for J; bases not matched to a gene: 5. Germline lookup yields CDR1 SGHRS and CDR2 YFSETQ. The CDR3 length is 13 residues. Study-level findings and limits: Surviving recipient T cells and thymic progenitors underlay high day-60 TCRbeta diversity in some patients. About two months after transplant, alpha-beta T cells reportedly came from several hundred expanded graft clones. The main origin of T-cell counts and diversity one year after transplant was newly produced T cells.

As it was prepared, the TCRbeta library received unique molecular identifiers. TCRdb reanalysed the PCR reads using MiXCR and keeps one entry per CDR3 protein. The sample includes about 980,000 distinct CDR3 sequences, roughly 29% of them seen just once. The chain recombines TRBV5-1 with TRBJ2-1, with 7 bases identical to TRBD1. This sequence was found in a boy younger than two who had a stem cell transplant for SCID, so the T cells may come from the graft donor. This specimen was PBMCs, mostly from graft donor cells, taken 360 days after TCRalphabeta/CD19-depleted stem cell transplant. This CDR3 reads CASSFTGVSEQFF. The CDR3 coding sequence is TGCGCCAGCAGCTTTACAGGGGTTTCTGAGCAGTTCTTC.